The 12 T cell receptor beta chains below come from one sample, sequenced in a study of T cells in localized non-small cell lung cancer. Data came from immunoSEQ multiplex PCR; TCRdb stores just in-frame clones and leaves some out. This table has roughly 20,000 clones, about 83% appearing once. The sample here was peripheral blood, taken before any cancer treatment. Every receptor here comes from a man aged 40 to 70 with stage I lung adenocarcinoma.

The rearrangement uses TRBV25-1 and TRBJ2-1, with a tentative D call TRBD2 (6 bases). The V gene's germline CDR1 is MGHDK and CDR2 SYGVNS. The CDR3 consists of 16 residues. The germline V and J ends were trimmed by 0 bases and 10 bases, with 19 bases remaining between them. CDR3 residues: CASSEYTWRPGGEQFF. The CDR3, as DNA: TGTGCCAGCAGTGAATATACGTGGCGGCCCGGGGGAGAGCAGTTCTTC.

The chain has TRBV29-1 and TRBJ2-7; tentative D call: TRBD2 (5 bases). This CDR3 spans 11 amino acids. V was shortened by 4 bases and J by 7 bases, with 11 bases between the two germline ends. The germline CDR1 and CDR2 sequences are SQVTM and ANQGSEA. CDR3 region: CSVVGQREQYF. The CDR3 coding sequence is TGCAGCGTTGTAGGTCAGCGGGAGCAGTACTTC.

The gene calls are TRBV19 and TRBJ2-1; TRBD2 aligns across 7 bases. Germline V CDR1 and CDR2: LNHDA, SQIVND (reference sequence). V was pared by 6 bases and J by 4 bases, with 0 bases of the junction left unmatched. The CDR3 has 12 amino acids. In nucleotides, the CDR3 is TGTGCCAGTAGAGCGGGGTACAATGAGCAGTTCTTC. Its protein product is CASRAGYNEQFF.

V usage is TRBV27 and J usage is TRBJ2-2; TRBD2 is a possible D gene (5 bases). Trimming took off 4 bases at V and 4 bases at J, with 16 bases between the two ends. The CDR3 spans 16 residues. CDR1 and CDR2 from the germline V gene are MNHEY and SMNVEV (reference sequence). CDR3 sequence reads: CASSSRGNQGTGELFF. The CDR3 DNA is TGTGCCAGCAGTTCTCGGGGTAACCAAGGCACCGGGGAGCTGTTTTTT.

This chain links TRBV6-5 with TRBJ1-6; 8 nucleotides align to TRBD1. Trimming took 2 bases from V and 10 from J; bases not matched to a gene: 7. The CDR3 runs 15 residues. The germline V gene has CDR1 MNHEY and CDR2 SVGAGI. DNA for the CDR3: TGTGCCAGCAGTTACGGGACAGGTTTTGGGTCACCCCTCCACTTT. It is translated as CASSYGTGFGSPLHF.

The V gene is TRBV7-2, the J gene TRBJ2-7, with no clear D. V lost 3 bases and J lost 5, with 2 bases in between. CDR1 and CDR2 (germline): SGHTA, FQGNSA. CDR3 size: 10 residues. CDR3 DNA: TGTGCCAGCAGCTTCGACGAGCAGTACTTC. Protein sequence: CASSFDEQYF.

Here the CDR3 reads CASSQAVVETQYF. Written as DNA, the CDR3 is TGCGCCAGCAGCCAAGCAGTAGTGGAGACCCAGTACTTC. The rearrangement links TRBV4-1 to TRBJ2-5; D remains unclear. V was cut by 1 base and J by 5 bases, with 8 bases left in between. CDR3 length: 13 residues. CDR1 MGHRA and CDR2 YSYEKL come from the germline V gene.

In its sample, this clone was seen a few times. The chain is built from TRBV7-9 and TRBJ2-2; possibly TRBD1 or TRBD2 for D (6 bases each). This CDR3 contains 16 residues. The V end was cut by 11 bases, the J end by 6 bases, with 25 bases between. Per the germline V gene, CDR1 is SEHNR and CDR2 is FQNEAQ (reference sequence). The CDR3 nucleotides are TGTGCCGGGGAGTTAGGCGCCGGGGGCAACCCCGGGGAGCTGTTTTTT. Amino acid sequence: CAGELGAGGNPGELFF.

This chain links TRBV27 with TRBJ2-2, with 8 bases lining up with TRBD2. V dropped 5 bases and J dropped 10; count of bases not matched to a gene: 9. CDR1 MNHEY and CDR2 SMNVEV come from the germline V gene (reference sequence). CDR3 length: 14 amino acids. CDR3 in DNA: TGTGCCAGCAGTCAAAGGAAGACTAGCGAGGAGCTGTTTTTT. Translating it yields CASSQRKTSEELFF.

J is TRBJ1-3 and V is TRBV27; D not certain. This CDR3 region has 13 residues. Trimming took 4 bases from V and 4 from J, leaving 8 bases between them. Germline V gene data show CDR1 as MNHEY and CDR2 as SMNVEV (reference sequence). CDR3 region: CASSSSQGNTIYF. The CDR3 DNA reads as TGTGCCAGCAGTTCGTCCCAGGGAAACACCATATATTTT.

The genes are TRBV28 and TRBJ1-2; a weak D match, TRBD1 (6 bases). The CDR3 has 13 amino acids. Trimming shortened V by 6 bases and J by 5 bases, and 13 bases separated the two germline ends. Germline V gene sequence: CDR1 MDHEN, CDR2 SYDVKM. The CDR3 nucleotides are TGTGCCAGCAGCCAGGGGACAAAGTATGGCTACACCTTC. This sequence encodes CASSQGTKYGYTF.

CDR3 bases: TGCGCCAGCAGCCAAGGAGGAAACAGCGATAACACTGAAGCTTTCTTT. Protein product: CASSQGGNSDNTEAFF. The chain joins TRBV4-1 to TRBJ1-1, with no clear D. Germline loops: CDR1 MGHRA, CDR2 YSYEKL. CDR3 length equals 16 residues. V was cut by 1 base and J by 2 bases, with 14 bases left in between.